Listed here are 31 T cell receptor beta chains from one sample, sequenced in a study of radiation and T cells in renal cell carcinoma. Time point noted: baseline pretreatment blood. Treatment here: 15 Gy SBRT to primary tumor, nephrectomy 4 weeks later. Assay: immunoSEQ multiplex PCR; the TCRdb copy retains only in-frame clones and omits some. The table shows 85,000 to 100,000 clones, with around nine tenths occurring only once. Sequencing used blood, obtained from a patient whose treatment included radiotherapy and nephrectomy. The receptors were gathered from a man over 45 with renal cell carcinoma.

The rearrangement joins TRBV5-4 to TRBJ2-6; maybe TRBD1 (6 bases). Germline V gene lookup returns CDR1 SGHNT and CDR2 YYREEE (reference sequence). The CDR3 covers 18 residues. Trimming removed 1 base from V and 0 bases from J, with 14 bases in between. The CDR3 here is CASSLSGRTDSGANVLTF. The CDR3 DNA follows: TGTGCCAGCAGCTTGTCGGGACGGACAGACTCTGGGGCCAACGTCCTGACTTTC.

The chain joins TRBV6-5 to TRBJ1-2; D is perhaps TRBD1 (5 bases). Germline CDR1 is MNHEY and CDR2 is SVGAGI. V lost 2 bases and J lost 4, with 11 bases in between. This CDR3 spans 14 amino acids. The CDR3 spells CASSYVEGSYGYTF. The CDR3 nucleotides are TGTGCCAGCAGTTACGTAGAGGGGAGCTATGGCTACACCTTC.

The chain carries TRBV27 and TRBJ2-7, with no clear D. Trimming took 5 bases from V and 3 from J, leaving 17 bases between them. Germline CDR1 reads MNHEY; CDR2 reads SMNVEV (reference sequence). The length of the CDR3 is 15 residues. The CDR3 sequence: CASSATHASFYEQYF. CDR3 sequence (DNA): TGTGCCAGCAGTGCTACACACGCCTCGTTCTACGAGCAGTACTTC.

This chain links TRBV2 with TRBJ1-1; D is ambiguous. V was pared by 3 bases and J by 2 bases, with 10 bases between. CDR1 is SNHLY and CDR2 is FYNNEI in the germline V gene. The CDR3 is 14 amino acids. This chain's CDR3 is CASSDLGPNTEAFF. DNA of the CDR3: TGTGCCAGCAGTGACTTGGGTCCAAACACTGAAGCTTTCTTT.

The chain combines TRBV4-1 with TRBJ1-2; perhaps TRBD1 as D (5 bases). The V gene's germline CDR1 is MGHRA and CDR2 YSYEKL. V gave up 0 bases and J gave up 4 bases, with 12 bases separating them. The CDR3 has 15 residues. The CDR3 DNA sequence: TGCGCCAGCAGCCAAGATCCAGAGGGGATCTATGGCTACACCTTC. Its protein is CASSQDPEGIYGYTF.

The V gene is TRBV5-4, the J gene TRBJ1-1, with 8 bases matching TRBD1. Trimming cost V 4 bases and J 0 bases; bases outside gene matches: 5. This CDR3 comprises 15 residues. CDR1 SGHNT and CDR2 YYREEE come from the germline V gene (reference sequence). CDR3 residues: CASSRETGVNTEAFF. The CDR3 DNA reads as TGTGCCAGCAGCCGAGAGACAGGGGTGAACACTGAAGCTTTCTTT.

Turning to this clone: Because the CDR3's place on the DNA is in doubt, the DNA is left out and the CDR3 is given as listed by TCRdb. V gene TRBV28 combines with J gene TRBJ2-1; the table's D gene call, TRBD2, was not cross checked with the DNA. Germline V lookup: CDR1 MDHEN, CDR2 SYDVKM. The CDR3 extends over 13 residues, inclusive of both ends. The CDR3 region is CASSSSEYNEQFF.

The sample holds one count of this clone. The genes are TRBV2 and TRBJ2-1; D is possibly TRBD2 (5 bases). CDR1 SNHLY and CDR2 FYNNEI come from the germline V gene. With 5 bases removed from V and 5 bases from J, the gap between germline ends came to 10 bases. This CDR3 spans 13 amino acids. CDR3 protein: CASSLEGNNEQFF. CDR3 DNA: TGTGCCAGCAGTCTTGAGGGAAACAATGAGCAGTTCTTC.

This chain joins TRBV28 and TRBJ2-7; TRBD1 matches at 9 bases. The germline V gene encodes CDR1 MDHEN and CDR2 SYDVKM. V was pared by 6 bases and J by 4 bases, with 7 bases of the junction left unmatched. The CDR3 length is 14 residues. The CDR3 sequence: CASSRQGVTYEQYF. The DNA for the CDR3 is TGTGCCAGCAGCCGACAGGGGGTAACATACGAGCAGTACTTC.

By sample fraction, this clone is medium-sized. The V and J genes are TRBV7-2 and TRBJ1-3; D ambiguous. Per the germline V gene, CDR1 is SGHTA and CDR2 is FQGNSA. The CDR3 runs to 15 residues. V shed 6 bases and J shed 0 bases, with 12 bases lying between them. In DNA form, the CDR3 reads TGTGCCAGCAGTTCCGATTACTTCTCTGGAAACACCATATATTTT. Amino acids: CASSSDYFSGNTIYF.

In DNA, the CDR3 is TGTGCCAGCAGTTTAGCGTTCGGGACAACGAACACTGAAGCTTTCTTT. Amino acid sequence: CASSLAFGTTNTEAFF. The chain carries TRBV27 and TRBJ1-1, with TRBD1 as a possible D gene (6 bases). The V end lost 2 bases, the J end lost 1 base, and 14 bases lay between the germline ends. The CDR3 runs to 16 residues. Germline CDR1 is MNHEY and CDR2 is SMNVEV (reference sequence).

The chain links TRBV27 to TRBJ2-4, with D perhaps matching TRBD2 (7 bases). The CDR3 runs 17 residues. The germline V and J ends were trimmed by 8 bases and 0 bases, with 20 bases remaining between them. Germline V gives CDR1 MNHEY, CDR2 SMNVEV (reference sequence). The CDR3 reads CASRPGGRRLAKNIQYF. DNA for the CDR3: TGTGCCAGCCGCCCCGGGGGGCGTCGACTAGCCAAAAACATTCAGTACTTC.

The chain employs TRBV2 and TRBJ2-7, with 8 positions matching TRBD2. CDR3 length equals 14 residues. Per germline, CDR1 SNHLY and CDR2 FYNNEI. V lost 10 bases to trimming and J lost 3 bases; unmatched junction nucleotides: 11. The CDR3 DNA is TGTGCCACCCTGAGGGCGGGAGGACTCTACGAGCAGTACTTC. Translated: CATLRAGGLYEQYF.

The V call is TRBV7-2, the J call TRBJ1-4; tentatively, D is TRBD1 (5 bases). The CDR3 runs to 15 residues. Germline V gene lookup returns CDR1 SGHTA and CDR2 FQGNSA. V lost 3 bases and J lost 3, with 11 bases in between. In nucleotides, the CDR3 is TGTGCCAGCAGCTTTCAGGGAGTGGCTAATGAAAAACTGTTTTTT. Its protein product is CASSFQGVANEKLFF.

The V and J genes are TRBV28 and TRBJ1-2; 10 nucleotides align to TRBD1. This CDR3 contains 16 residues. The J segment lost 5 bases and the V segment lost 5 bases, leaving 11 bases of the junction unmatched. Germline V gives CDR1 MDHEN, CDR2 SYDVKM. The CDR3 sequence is CASSLNPTGGSYGYTF. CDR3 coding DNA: TGTGCCAGCAGTCTTAATCCGACAGGGGGCTCTTATGGCTACACCTTC.

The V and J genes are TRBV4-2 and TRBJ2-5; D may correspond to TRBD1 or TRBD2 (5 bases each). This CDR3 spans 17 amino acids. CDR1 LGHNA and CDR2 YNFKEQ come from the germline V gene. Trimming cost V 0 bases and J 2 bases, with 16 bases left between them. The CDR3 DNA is TGTGCCAGCAGCCAAGAAGTTTCGAGGTGGGGGCAAGAGACCCAGTACTTC. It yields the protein CASSQEVSRWGQETQYF.

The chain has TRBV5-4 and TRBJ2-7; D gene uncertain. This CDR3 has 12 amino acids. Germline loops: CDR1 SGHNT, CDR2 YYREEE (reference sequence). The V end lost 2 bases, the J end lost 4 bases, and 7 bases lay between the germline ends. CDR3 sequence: CASSLTDYEQYF. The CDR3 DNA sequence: TGTGCCAGCAGCTTAACGGATTACGAGCAGTACTTC.

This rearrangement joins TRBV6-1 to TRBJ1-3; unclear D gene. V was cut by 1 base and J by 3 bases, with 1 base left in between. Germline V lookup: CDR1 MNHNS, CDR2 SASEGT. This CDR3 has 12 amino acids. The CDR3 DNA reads TGTGCCAGCAGTGAAGATGGAAACACCATATATTTT. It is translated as CASSEDGNTIYF.

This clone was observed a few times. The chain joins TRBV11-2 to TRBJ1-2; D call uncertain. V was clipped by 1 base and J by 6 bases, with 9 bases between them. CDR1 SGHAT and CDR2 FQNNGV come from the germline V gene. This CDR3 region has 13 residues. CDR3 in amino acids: CASSLGRVHGYTF. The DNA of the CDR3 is TGTGCCAGCAGCTTAGGCCGGGTCCATGGCTACACCTTC. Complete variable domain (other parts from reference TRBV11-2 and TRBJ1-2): EAGVAQSPRYKIIEKRQSVAFWCNPISGHATLYWYQQILGQGPKLLIQFQNNGVVDDSQLPKDRFSAERLKGVDSTLKIQPAKLEDSAVYLCASSLGRVHGYTFGSGTRLTVV.

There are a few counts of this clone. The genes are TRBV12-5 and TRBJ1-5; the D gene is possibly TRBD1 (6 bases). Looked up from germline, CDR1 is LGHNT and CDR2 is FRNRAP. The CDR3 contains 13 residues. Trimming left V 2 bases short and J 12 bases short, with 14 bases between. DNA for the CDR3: TGTGCTAGTGGTTTGTCAACGACAGGTAACCAGCATTTT. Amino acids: CASGLSTTGNQHF.

CDR3 nucleotide sequence: TGTGCCAGCTCACCACCCCAGCATCCCGAAGCTTTCTTT. Protein sequence: CASSPPQHPEAFF. The chain combines TRBV18 with TRBJ1-1; D unclear. Trimming shortened V by 0 bases and J by 8 bases, and 10 bases separated the two germline ends. CDR1 KGHSH and CDR2 LQKENI come from the germline V gene. This CDR3 region has 13 residues.

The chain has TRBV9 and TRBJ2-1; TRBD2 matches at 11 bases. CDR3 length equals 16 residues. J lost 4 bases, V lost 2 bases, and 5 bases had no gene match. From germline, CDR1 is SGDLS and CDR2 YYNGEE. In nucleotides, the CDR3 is TGTGCCAGCAGCGTCTCCGGGACTAGCGGATACAATGAGCAGTTCTTC. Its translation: CASSVSGTSGYNEQFF.

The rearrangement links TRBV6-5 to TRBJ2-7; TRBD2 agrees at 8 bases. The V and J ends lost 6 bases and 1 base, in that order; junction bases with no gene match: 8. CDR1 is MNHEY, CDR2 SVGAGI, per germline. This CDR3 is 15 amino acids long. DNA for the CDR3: TGTGCCAGCAGATTCCGTAGCGGGGCTTCCTACGAGCAGTACTTC. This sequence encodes CASRFRSGASYEQYF.

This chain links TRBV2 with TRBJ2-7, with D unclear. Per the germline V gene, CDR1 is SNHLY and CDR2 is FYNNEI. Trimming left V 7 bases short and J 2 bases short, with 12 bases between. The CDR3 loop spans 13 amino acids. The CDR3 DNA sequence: TGTGCCAGCAAGACTGTACGAACCTACGAGCAGTACTTC. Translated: CASKTVRTYEQYF.

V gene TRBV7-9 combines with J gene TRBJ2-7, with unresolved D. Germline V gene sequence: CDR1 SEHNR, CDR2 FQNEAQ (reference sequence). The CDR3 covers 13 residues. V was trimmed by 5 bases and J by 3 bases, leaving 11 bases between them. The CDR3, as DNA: TGTGCCAGCAGCCCGGAGTGGGGCTACGAGCAGTACTTC. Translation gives CASSPEWGYEQYF.

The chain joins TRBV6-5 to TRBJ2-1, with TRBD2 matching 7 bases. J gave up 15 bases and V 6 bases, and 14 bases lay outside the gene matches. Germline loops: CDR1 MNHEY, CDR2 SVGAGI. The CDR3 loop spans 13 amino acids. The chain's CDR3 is CASRTPGLMEWFF. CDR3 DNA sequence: TGTGCCAGCAGAACACCGGGACTAATGGAATGGTTCTTC.

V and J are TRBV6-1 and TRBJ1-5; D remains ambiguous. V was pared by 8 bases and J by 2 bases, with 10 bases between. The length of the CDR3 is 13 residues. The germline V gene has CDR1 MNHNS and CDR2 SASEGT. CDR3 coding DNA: TGTGCCAGCTCGGTGGGCGGCAATCAGCCCCAGCATTTT. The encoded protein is CASSVGGNQPQHF.

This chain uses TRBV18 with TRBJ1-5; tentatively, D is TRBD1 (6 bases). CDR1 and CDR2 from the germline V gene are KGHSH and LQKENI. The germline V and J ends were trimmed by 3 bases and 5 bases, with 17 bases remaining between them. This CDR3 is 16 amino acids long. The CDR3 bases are TGTGCCAGCTCACCGGAGGGTGGAGGGGGTGATCAGCCCCAGCATTTT. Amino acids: CASSPEGGGGDQPQHF.

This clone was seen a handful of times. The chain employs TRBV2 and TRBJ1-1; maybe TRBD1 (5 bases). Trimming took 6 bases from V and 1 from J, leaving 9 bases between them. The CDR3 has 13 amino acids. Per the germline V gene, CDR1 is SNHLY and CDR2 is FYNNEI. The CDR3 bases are TGTGCCAGCAGCTCAGACAGGAACACTGAAGCTTTCTTT. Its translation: CASSSDRNTEAFF.

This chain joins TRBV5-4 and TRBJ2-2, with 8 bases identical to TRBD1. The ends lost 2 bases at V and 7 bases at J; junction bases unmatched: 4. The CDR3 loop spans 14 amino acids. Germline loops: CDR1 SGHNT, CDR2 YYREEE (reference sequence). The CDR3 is CASSFRGRDGELFF. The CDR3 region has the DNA TGTGCCAGCAGCTTCAGGGGGCGAGACGGGGAGCTGTTTTTT. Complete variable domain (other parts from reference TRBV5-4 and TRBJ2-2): ETGVTQSPTHLIKTRGQQVTLRCSSQSGHNTVSWYQQALGQGPQFIFQYYREEENGRGNFPPRFSGLQFPNYSSELNVNALELDDSALYLCASSFRGRDGELFFGEGSRLTVL.

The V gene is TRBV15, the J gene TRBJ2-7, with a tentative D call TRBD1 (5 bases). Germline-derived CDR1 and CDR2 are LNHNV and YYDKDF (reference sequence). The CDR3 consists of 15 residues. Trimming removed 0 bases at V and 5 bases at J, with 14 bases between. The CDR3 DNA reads TGTGCCACCAGCAGAGATAGGGGCGTAGGAGACGAGCAGTACTTC. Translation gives CATSRDRGVGDEQYF.